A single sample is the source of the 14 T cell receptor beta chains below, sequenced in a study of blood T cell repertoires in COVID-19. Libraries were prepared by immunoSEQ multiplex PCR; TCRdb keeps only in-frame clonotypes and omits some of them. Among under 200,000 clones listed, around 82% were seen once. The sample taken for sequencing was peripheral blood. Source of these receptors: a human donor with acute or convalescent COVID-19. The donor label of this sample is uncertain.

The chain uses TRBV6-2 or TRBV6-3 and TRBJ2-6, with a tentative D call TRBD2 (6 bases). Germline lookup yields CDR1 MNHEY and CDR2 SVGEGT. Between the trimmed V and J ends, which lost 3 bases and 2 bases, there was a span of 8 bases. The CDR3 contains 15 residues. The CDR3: CASSYRGTGANVLTF. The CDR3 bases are TGTGCCAGCAGTTATCGCGGGACTGGGGCCAACGTCCTGACTTTC.

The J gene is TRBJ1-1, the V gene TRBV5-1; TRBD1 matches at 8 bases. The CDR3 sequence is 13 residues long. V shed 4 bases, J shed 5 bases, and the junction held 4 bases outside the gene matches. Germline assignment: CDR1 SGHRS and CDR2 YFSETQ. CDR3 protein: CASSATGATEAFF. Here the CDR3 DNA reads TGCGCCAGCAGCGCGACAGGGGCGACTGAAGCTTTCTTT.

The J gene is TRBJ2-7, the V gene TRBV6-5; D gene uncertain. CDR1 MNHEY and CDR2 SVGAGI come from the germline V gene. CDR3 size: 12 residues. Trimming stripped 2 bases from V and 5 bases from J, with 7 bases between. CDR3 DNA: TGTGCCAGCAGTTACGGCAGGAACGAGCAGTACTTC. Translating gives CASSYGRNEQYF.

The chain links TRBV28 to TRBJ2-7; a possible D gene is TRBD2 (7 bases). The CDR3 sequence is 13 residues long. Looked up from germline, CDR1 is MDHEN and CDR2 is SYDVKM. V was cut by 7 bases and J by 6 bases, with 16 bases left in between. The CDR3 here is CASIPGEGSEQYF. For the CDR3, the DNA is TGTGCCAGCATCCCAGGGGAGGGATCCGAGCAGTACTTC.

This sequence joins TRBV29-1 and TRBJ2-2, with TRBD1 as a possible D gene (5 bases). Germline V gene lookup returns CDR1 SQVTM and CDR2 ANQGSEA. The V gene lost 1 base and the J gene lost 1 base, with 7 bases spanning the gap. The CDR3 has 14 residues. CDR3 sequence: CSVEVQGNTGELFF. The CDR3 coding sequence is TGCAGCGTTGAAGTCCAGGGGAACACCGGGGAGCTGTTTTTT.

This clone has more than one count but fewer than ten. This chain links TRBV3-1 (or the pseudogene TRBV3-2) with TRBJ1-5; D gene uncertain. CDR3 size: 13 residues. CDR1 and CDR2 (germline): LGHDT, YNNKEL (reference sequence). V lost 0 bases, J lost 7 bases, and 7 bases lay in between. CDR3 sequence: CASSQDRGQPQHF. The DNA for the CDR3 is TGTGCCAGCAGCCAAGATCGGGGACAGCCCCAGCATTTT.

Written as DNA, the CDR3 is TGTGCCAGCTCACAGGGGCGGCCGACGGAGACCCAGTACTTC. This codes for CASSQGRPTETQYF. The chain links TRBV6-6 to TRBJ2-5; 7 bases align to TRBD1. With V trimmed by 8 bases and J by 5 bases, 11 bases remained unmatched. CDR1 MNHNY and CDR2 SVGAGI come from the germline V gene (reference sequence). The CDR3 is 14 amino acids.

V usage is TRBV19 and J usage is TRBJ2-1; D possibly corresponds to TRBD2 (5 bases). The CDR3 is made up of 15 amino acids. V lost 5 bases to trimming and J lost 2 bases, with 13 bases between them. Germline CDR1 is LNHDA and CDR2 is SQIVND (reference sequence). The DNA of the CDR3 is TGTGCCAGTAGTGTCTCCGGGATGACCTACAATGAGCAGTTCTTC. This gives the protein CASSVSGMTYNEQFF.

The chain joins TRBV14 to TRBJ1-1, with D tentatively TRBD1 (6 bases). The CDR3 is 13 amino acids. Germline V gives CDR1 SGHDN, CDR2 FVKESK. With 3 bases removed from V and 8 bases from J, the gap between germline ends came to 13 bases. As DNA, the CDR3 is TGTGCCAGCAGCCATTACCATACAGGGGAAGCTTTCTTT. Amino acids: CASSHYHTGEAFF. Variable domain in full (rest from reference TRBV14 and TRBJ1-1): EAGVTQFPSHSVIEKGQTVTLRCDPISGHDNLYWYRRVMGKEIKFLLHFVKESKQDESGMPNNRFLAERTGGTYSTLKVQPAELEDSGVYFCASSHYHTGEAFFGQGTRLTVV.

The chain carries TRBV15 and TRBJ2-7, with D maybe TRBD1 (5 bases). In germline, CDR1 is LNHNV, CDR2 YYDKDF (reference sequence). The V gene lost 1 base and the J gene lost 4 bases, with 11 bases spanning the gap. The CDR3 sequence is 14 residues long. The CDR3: CATSRAKTAYEQYF. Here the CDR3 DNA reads TGTGCCACCAGCAGAGCTAAGACAGCATACGAGCAGTACTTC.

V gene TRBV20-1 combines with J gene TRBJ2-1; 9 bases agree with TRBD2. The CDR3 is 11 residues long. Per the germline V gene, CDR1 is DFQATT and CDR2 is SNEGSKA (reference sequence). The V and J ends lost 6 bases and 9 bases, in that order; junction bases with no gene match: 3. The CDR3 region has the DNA TGCAGTGCCTATAGCGGGAGTGAGCAGTTCTTC. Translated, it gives CSAYSGSEQFF.

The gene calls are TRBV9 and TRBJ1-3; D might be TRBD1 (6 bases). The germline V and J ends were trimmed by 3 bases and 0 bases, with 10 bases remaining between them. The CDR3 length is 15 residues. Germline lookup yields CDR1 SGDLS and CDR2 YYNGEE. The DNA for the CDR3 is TGTGCCAGCAGCGCGACAGGAGACTCTGGAAACACCATATATTTT. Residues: CASSATGDSGNTIYF.

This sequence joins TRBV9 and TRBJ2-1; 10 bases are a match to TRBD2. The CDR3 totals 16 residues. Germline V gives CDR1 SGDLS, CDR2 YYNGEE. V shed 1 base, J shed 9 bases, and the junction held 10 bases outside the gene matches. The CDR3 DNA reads TGTGCCAGCAGCGTAAGAGCGGGAGGGCAGGGGAGTGAGCAGTTCTTC. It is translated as CASSVRAGGQGSEQFF.

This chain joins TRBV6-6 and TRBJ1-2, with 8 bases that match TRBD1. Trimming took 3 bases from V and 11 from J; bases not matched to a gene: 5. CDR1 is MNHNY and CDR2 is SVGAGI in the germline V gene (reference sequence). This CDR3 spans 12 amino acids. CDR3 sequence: CASSYPQGEYTF. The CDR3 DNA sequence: TGTGCCAGCAGTTATCCACAGGGGGAATACACCTTC.